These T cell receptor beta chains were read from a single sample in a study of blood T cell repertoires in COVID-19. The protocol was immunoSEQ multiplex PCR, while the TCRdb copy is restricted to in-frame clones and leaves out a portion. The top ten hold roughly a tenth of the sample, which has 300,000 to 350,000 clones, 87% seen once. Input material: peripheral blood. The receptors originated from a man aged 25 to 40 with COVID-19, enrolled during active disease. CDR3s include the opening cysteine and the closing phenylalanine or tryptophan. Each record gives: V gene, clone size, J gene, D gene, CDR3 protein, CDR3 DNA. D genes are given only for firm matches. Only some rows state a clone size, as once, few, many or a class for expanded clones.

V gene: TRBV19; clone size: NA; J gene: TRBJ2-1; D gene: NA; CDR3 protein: CSVSSYNEQFF; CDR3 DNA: TGTAGCGTTAGCTCCTACAATGAGCAGTTCTTC
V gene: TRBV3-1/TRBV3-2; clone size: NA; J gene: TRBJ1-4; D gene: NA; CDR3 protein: CASSQLGSEKLFF; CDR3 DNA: TGTGCCAGCAGCCAACTAGGGAGTGAAAAACTGTTTTTT
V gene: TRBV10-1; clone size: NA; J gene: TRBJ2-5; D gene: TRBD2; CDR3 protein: CASSKTGLAGTSETQYF; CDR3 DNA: TGCGCCAGCAGCAAGACGGGACTAGCGGGCACCTCAGAGACCCAGTACTTC
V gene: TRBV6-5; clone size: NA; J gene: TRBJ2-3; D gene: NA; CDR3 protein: CASSYSGETSTDTQYF; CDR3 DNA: TGTGCCAGCAGTTACTCAGGAGAAACTAGCACAGATACGCAGTATTTT
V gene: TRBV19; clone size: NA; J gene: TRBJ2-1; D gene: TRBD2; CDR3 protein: CASSLAGGSNEQFF; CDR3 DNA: TGTGCCAGTAGTTTAGCGGGAGGGAGCAATGAGCAGTTCTTC
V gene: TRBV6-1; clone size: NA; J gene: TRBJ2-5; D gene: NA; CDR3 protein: CASSETRTYQETQYF; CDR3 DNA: TGTGCCAGCAGTGAGACACGAACCTACCAAGAGACCCAGTACTTC
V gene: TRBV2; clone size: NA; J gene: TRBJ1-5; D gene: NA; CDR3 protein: CASSPTGYSNQPQHF; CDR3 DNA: TGTGCCAGCAGTCCCACAGGGTATAGCAATCAGCCCCAGCATTTT
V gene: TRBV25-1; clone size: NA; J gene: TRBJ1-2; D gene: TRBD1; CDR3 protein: CASSGDRAPIGGYTF; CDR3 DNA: TGTGCCAGCAGTGGGGACAGGGCACCTATTGGTGGCTACACCTTC
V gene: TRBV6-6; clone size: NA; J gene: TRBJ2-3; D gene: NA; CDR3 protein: CASSSLSTLDTQYF; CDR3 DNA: TGTGCCAGCAGTTCCCTCTCCACTTTAGATACGCAGTATTTT
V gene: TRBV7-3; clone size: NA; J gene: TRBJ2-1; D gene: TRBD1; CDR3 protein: CASGGQGTEQFF; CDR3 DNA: TGTGCCAGCGGTGGACAGGGGACTGAGCAGTTCTTC
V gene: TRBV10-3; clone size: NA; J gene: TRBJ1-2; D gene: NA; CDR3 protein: CAIGRGAPYGYTF; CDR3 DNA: TGTGCCATCGGAAGGGGCGCTCCCTATGGCTACACCTTC
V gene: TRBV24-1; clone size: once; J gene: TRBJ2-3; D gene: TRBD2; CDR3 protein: CATSDSGPSGGYDTQYF; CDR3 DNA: TGTGCCACCAGCGACTCAGGTCCTAGCGGGGGGTACGATACGCAGTATTTT
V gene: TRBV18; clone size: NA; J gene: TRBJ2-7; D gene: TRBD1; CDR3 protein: CASSPRAGGYEQYF; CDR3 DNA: TGTGCCAGCTCTCCTCGGGCAGGGGGCTACGAGCAGTACTTC
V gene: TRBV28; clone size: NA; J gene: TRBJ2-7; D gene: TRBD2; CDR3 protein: CASTLSRTGGLVYEQYF; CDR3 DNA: TGTGCCAGCACCCTTTCGAGAACGGGAGGGTTGGTCTACGAGCAGTACTTC
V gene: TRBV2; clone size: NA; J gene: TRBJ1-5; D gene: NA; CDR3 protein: CASRENPTGYNQPQHF; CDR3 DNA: TGTGCCAGCAGGGAGAATCCGACAGGCTACAATCAGCCCCAGCATTTT
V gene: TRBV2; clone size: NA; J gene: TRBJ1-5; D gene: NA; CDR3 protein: CASSRSNQPQHF; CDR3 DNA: TGTGCCAGCAGCCGGAGCAATCAGCCCCAGCATTTT
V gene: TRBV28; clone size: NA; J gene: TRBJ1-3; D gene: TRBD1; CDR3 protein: CASSTRDRASGNTIYF; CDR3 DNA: TGTGCCAGCAGTACCCGGGACAGGGCTTCTGGAAACACCATATATTTT
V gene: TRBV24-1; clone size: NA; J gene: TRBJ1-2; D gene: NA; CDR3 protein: CATSDRKTRQQTGYGYTF; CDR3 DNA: TGTGCCACCAGTGACCGAAAAACAAGACAACAAACTGGTTATGGCTACACCTTC
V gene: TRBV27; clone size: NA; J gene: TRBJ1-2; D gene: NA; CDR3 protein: CASSLSGGYGYTF; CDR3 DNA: TGTGCCAGCAGTTTATCAGGGGGCTATGGCTACACCTTC
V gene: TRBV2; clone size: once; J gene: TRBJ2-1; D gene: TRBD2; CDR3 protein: CASSEREGVAYNEQFF; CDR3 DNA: TGTGCCAGCAGTGAAAGGGAGGGTGTTGCCTACAATGAGCAGTTCTTC
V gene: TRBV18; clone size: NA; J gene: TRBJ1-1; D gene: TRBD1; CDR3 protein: CASSRTGNTEAFF; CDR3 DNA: TGTGCCAGCTCACGGACAGGGAACACTGAAGCTTTCTTT
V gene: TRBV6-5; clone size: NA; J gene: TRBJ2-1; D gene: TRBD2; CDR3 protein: CASSYGTRWGREQFF; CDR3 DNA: TGTGCCAGCAGTTACGGGACTAGGTGGGGACGGGAGCAGTTCTTC
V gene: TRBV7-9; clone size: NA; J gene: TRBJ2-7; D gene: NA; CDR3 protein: CASSLISGRGSGEQYF; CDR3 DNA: TGTGCCAGCAGCTTAATTTCGGGCAGGGGATCGGGCGAGCAGTACTTC
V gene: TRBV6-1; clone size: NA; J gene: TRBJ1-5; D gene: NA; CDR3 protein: CASSEQGYYQPQHF; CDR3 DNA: TGTGCCAGCAGTGAACAGGGGTATTACCAGCCCCAGCATTTT
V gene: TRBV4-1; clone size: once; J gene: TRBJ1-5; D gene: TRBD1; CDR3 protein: CASSHKRVGTGSKEPQHF; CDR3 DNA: TGCGCCAGCAGCCACAAAAGAGTAGGGACAGGATCTAAGGAGCCCCAGCATTTT
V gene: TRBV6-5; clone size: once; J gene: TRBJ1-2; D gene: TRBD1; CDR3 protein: CASSYSMGQSYGYTF; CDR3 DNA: TGTGCCAGCAGTTACTCGATGGGACAGAGCTATGGCTACACCTTC
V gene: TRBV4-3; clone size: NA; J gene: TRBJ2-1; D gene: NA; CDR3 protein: CASSQGRGSYNEQFF; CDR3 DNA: TGCGCCAGCAGCCAAGGAAGAGGCTCCTACAATGAGCAGTTCTTC
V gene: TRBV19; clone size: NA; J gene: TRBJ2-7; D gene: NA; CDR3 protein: CASSTDISFYEQYF; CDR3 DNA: TGTGCCAGTAGTACGGACATCTCCTTCTACGAGCAGTACTTC
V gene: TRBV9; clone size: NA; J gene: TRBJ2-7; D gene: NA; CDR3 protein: CASTRSGDSYEQYF; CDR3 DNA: TGTGCCAGCACCCGTAGCGGAGATTCCTACGAGCAGTACTTC
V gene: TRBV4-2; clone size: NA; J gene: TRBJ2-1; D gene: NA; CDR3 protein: CASSPFYVRTGREESSYNEQFF; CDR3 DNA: TGTGCCAGCAGCCCATTTTACGTTAGGACAGGGAGGGAAGAAAGCTCCTACAATGAGCAGTTCTTC
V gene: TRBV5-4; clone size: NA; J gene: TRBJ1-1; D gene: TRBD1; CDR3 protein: CASSSQDRGAFF; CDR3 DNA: TGTGCCAGCAGCTCCCAGGACAGGGGAGCTTTCTTT
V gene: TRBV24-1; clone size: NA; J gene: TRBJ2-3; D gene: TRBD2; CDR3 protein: CATSEGTSGRALDTQYF; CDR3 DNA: TGTGCCACCAGTGAGGGGACTAGCGGGAGGGCCTTAGATACGCAGTATTTT
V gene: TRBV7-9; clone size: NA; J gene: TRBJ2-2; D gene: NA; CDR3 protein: CASSFRGGGELFF; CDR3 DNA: TGTGCCAGCAGCTTTAGGGGCGGCGGGGAGCTGTTTTTT
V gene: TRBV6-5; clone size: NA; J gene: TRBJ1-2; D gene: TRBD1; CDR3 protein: CASSYSWGQDYGYTF; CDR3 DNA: TGTGCCAGCAGTTACTCGTGGGGACAGGACTATGGCTACACCTTC
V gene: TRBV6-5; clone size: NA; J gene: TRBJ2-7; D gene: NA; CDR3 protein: CASRGNRVYEQYF; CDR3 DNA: TGTGCCAGCCGGGGTAACAGGGTTTACGAGCAGTACTTC
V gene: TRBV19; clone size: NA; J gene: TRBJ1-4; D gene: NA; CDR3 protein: CASSTAPGGAGEKLFF; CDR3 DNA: TGTGCCAGTAGTACCGCCCCGGGGGGGGCGGGTGAAAAACTGTTTTTT
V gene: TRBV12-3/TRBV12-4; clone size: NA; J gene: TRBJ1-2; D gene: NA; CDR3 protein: CASSLRSVYGYTF; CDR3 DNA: TGTGCCAGCAGTTTGAGGAGCGTCTATGGCTACACCTTC